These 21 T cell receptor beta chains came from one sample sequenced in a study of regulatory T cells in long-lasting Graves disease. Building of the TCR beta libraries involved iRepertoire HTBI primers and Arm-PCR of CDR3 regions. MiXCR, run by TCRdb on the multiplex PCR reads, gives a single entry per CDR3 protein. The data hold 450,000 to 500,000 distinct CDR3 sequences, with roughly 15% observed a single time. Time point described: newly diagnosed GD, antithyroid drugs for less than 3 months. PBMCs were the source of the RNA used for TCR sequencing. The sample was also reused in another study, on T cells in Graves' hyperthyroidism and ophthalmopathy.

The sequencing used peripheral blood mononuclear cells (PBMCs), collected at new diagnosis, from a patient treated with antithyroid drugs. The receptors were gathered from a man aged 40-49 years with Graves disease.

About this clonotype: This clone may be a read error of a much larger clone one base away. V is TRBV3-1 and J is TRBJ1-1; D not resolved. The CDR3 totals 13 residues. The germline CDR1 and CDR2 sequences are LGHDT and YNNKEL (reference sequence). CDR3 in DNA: TGTGCCAGCAGCCTATTTATGAACACTGAAGCTCTCTTT. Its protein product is CASSLFMNTEALF.

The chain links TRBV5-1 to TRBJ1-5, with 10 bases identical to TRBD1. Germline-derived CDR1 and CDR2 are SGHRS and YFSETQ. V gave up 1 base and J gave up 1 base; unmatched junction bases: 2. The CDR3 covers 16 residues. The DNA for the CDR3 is TGCGCCAGCAGCTTGTCGGGACAGGGGAGCAATCAGCCCCAGCATTTT. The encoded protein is CASSLSGQGSNQPQHF.

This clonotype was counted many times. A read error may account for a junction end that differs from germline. The CDR3 sequence: CASSLALSGSGNEQFF. CDR3 in DNA: TGTGCTAGCAGCTTAGCGCTGAGCGGGAGTGGCAATGAGCAGTTCTTC. V gene TRBV7-7 combines with J gene TRBJ2-1; TRBD2 agrees at 8 bases. The CDR3 runs 16 residues. Germline assignment: CDR1 SSHAT and CDR2 FNYEAQ (reference sequence).

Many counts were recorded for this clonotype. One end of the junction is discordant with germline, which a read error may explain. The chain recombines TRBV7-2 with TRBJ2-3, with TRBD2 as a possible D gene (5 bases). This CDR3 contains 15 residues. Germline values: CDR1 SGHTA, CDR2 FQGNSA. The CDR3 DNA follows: TGTGCCAGGAGCTTCGGAGTTGGTAAAAGCGGTACGCAGTATTTT. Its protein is CARSFGVGKSGTQYF.

This CDR3 is CASSFLYRTETYEQYF. The CDR3 nucleotides read TGTGCCAGCAGCTTTCTTTATCGGACGGAGACCTACGAGCAGTACTTC. This chain joins TRBV7-9 and TRBJ2-7; D is unresolved. Germline V gene sequence: CDR1 SEHNR, CDR2 FQNEAQ (reference sequence). V was clipped by 3 bases and J by 2 bases, with 17 bases between them. CDR3 length: 16 residues. Full variable domain (remainder filled in from reference TRBV7-9 and TRBJ2-7): DTGVSQNPRHKITKRGQNVTFRCDPISEHNRLYWYRQTLGQGPEFLTYFQNEAQLEKSRLLSDRFSAERPKGSFSTLEIQRTEQGDSAMYLCASSFLYRTETYEQYFGPGTRLTVT.

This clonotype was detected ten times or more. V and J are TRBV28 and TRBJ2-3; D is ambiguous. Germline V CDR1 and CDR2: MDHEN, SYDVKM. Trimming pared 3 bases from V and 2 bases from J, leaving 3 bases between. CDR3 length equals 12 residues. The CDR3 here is CASSFITDTQYF. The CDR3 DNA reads TGTGCCAGCAGTTTCATCACAGATACGCAGTATTTT.

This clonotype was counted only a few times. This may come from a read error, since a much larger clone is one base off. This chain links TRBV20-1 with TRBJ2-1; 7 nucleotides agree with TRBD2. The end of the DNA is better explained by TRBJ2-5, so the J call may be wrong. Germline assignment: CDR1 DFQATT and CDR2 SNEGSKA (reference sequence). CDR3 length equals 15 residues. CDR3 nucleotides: TGCAGTGCTCAAGGGGCTGGCGGGAGATGGGAGACCCAGTACTTC. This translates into CSAQGAGGRWETQYF.

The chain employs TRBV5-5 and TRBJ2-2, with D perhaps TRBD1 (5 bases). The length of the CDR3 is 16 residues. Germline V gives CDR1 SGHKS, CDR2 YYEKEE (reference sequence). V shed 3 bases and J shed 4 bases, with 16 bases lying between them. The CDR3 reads CASSSQGRDVTGELFF. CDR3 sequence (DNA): TGTGCCAGCAGCTCCCAGGGCAGGGATGTCACCGGGGAGCTGTTTTTT. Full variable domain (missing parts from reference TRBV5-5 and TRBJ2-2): DAGVTQSPTHLIKTRGQQVTLRCSPISGHKSVSWYQQVLGQGPQFIFQYYEKEERGRGNFPDRFSARQFPNYSSELNVNALLLGDSALYLCASSSQGRDVTGELFFGEGSRLTVL.

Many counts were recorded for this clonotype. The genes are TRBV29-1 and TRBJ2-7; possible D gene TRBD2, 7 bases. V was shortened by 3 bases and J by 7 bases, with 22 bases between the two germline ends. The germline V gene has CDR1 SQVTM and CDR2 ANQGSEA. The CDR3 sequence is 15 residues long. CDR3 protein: CSVEVVRGGPGEQYF. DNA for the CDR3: TGCAGCGTTGAGGTCGTGCGCGGGGGCCCTGGGGAGCAGTACTTC.

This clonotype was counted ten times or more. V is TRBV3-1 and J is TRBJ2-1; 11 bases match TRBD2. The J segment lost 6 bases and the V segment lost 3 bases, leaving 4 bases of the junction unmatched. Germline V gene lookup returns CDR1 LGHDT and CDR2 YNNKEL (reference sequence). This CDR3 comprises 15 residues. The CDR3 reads CASSQGGTSGNEQFF. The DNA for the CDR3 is TGTGCCAGCAGCCAGGGCGGGACTAGCGGCAATGAGCAGTTCTTC.

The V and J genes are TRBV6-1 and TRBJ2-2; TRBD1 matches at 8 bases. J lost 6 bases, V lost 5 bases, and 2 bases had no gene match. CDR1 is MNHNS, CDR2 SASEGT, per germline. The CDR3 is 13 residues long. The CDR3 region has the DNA TGTGCCAGCAGTACGGGACAGGCCGGGGAGCTGTTTTTT. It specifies CASSTGQAGELFF.

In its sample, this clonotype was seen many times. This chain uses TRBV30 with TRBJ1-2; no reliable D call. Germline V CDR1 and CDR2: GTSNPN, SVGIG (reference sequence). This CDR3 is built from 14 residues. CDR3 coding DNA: TGTGCTGGGATAACGGGTCTATTAAAGAGTGGCTACACCTTC. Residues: CAGITGLLKSGYTF.

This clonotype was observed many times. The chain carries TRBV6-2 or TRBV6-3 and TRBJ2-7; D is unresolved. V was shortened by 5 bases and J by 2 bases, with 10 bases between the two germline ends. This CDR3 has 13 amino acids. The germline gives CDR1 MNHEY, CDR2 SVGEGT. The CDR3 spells CASSPRGAYEQYF. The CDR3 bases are TGTGCCAGCAGTCCCCGCGGTGCCTACGAGCAGTACTTC.

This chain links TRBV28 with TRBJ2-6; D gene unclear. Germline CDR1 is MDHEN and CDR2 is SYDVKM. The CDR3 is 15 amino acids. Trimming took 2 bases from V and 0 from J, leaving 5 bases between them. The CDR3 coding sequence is TGTGCCAGCAGTTTAATCGGCTCTGGGGCCAACGTCCTGACTTTC. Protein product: CASSLIGSGANVLTF.

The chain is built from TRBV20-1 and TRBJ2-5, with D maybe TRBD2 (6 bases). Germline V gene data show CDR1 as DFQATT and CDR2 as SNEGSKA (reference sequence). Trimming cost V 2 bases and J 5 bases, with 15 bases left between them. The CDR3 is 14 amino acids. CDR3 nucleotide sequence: TGCAGTGCTAGAAACTTAGCGGAAGGCGAGACCCAGTACTTC. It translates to CSARNLAEGETQYF.

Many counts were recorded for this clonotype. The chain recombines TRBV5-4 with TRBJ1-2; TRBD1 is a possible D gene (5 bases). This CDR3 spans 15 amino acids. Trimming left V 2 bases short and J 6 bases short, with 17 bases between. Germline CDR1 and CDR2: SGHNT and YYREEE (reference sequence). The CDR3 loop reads CASSFPRAAKDGYTF. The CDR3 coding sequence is TGTGCCAGCAGCTTCCCCAGGGCCGCAAAGGATGGCTACACCTTC.

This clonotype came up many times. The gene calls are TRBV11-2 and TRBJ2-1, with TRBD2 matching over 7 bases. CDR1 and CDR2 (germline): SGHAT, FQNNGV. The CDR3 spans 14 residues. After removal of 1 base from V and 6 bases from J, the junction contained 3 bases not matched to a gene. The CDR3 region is CASSLGTRFNEQFF. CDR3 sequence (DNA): TGTGCCAGCAGCTTAGGGACTAGGTTCAATGAGCAGTTCTTC.

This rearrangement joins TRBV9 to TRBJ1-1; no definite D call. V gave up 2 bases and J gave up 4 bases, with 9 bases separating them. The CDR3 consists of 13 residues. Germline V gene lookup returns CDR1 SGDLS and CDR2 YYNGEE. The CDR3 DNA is TGTGCCAGCAGCGTGAGACACTCCACTGAAGCTTTCTTT. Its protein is CASSVRHSTEAFF.

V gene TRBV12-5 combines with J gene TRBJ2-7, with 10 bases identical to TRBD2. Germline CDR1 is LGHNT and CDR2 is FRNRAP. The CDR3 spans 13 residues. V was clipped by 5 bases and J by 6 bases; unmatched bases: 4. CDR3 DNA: TGTGCTAGTGGTCCCGGGACTAGCGTCGAGCAGTACTTC. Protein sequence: CASGPGTSVEQYF.

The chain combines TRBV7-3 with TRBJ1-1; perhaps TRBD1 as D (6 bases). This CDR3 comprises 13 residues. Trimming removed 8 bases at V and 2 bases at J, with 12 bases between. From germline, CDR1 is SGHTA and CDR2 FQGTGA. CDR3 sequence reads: CASGEGQNTEAFF. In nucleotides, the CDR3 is TGTGCCAGCGGGGAGGGACAAAACACTGAAGCTTTCTTT.

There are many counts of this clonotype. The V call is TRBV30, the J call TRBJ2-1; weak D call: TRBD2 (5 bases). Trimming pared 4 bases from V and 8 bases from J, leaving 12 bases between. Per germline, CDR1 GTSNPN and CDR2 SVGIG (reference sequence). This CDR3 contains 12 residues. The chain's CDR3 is CAWTQLGYEQFF. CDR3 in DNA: TGTGCCTGGACCCAACTAGGCTATGAGCAGTTCTTC.